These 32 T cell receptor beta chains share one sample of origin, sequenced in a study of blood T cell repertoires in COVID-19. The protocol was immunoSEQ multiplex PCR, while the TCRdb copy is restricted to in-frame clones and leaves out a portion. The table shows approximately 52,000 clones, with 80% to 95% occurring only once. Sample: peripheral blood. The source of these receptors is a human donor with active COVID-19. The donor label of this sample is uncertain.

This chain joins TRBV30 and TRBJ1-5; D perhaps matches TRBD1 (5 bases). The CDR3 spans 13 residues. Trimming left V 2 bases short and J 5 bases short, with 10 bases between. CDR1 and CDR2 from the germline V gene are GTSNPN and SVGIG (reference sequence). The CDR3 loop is CAWSPGGDQPQHF. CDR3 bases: TGTGCCTGGAGTCCCGGGGGGGATCAGCCCCAGCATTTT.

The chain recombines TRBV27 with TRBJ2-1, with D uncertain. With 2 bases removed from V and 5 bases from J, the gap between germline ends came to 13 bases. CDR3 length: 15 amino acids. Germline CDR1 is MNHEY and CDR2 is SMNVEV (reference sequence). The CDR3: CASSLEAPMNNEQFF. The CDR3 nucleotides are TGTGCCAGCAGTTTAGAGGCCCCTATGAACAATGAGCAGTTCTTC.

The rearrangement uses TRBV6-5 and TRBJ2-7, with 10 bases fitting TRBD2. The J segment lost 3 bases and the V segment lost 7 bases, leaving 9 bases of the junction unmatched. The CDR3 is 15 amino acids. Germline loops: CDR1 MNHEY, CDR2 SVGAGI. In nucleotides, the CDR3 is TGTGCCAGCACACCTGGACTAGCGGATTTCTACGAGCAGTACTTC. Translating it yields CASTPGLADFYEQYF.

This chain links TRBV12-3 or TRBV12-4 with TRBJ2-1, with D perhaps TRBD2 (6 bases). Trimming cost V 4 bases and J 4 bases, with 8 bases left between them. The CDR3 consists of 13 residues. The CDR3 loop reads CASSWEAYNEQFF. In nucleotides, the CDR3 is TGTGCCAGCAGTTGGGAGGCGTACAATGAGCAGTTCTTC.

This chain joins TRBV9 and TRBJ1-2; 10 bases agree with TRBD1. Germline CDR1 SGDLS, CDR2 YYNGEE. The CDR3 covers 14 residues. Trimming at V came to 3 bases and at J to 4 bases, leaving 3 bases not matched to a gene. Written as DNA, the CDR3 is TGTGCCAGCAGCGAGGGACAGGGGTTCTATGGCTACACCTTC. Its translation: CASSEGQGFYGYTF.

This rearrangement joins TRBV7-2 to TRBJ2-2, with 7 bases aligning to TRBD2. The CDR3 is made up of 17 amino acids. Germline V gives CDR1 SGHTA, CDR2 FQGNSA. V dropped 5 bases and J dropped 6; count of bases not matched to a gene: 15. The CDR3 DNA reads TGTGCCAGCAGCCAAAACCTGGGGGAGGGCCGCGCCGGGGAGCTGTTTTTT. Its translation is CASSQNLGEGRAGELFF.

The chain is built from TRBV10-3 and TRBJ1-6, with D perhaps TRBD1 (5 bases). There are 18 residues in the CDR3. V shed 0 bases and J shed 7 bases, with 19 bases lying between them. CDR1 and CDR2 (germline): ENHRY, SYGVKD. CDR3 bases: TGTGCCATCAGTGAGTCGATATCGGGGACTCGAAAGAATTCACCCCTCCACTTT. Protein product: CAISESISGTRKNSPLHF.

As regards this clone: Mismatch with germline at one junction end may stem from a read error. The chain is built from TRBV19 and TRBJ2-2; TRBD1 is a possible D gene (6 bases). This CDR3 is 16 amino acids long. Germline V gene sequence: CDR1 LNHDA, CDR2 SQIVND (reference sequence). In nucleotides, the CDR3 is TGTGCCAGTAGTATAGAGGACAGCCGGAACGCCGGGGAGCTGTTTTTT. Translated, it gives CASSIEDSRNAGELFF.

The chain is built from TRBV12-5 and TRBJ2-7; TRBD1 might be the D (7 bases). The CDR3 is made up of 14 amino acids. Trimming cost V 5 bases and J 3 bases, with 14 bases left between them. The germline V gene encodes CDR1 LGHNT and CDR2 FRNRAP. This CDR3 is CASGLDRRDYEQYV. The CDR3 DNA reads TGTGCTAGTGGTCTGGACAGGAGGGACTACGAGCAGTACGTC.

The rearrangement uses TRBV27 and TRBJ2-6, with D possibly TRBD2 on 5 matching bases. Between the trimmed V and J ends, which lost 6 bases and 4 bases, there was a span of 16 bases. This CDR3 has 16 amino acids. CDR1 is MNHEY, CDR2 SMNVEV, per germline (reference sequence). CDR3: CASRTRAGQGANVLTF. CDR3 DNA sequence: TGTGCCAGCAGGACAAGGGCGGGTCAAGGGGCCAACGTCCTGACTTTC.

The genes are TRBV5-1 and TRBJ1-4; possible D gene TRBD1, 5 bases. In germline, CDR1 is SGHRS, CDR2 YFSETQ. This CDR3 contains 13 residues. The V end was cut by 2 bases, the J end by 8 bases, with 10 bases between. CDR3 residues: CASSFQGKEKLFF. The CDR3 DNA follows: TGCGCCAGCAGCTTCCAGGGCAAAGAAAAACTGTTTTTT.

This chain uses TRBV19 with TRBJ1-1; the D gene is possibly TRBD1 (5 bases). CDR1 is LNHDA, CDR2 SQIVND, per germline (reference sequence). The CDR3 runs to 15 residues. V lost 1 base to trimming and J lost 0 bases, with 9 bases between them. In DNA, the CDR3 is TGTGCCAGTAGTATAGCTCCCAGGGTGAACACTGAAGCTTTCTTT. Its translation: CASSIAPRVNTEAFF.

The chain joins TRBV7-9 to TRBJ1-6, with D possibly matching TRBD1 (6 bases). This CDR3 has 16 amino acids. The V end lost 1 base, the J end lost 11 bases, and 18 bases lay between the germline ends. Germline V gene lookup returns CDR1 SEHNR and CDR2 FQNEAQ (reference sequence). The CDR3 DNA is TGTGCCAGCAGCTTAGTCCCTGGCGGGGGGCGCGCACCCCTCCACTTT. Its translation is CASSLVPGGGRAPLHF.

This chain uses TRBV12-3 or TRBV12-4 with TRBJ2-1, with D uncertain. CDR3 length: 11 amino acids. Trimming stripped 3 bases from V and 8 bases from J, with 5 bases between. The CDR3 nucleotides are TGTGCCAGCAGTTTCTTCCATGAGCAGTTCTTC. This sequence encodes CASSFFHEQFF.

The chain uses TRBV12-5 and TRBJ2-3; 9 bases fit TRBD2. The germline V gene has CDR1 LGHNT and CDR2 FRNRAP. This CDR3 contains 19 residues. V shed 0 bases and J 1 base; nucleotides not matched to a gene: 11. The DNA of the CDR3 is TGTGCTAGTGGTTTGGTAGAGCGATCTAGCGGGGTTCGCACAGATACGCAGTATTTT. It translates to CASGLVERSSGVRTDTQYF.

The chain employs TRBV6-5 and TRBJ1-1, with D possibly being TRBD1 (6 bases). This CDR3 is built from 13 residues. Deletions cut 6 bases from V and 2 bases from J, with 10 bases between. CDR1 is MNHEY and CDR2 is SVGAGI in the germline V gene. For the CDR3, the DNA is TGTGCCAGCAGCTGGGGACAAAACACTGAAGCTTTCTTT. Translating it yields CASSWGQNTEAFF.

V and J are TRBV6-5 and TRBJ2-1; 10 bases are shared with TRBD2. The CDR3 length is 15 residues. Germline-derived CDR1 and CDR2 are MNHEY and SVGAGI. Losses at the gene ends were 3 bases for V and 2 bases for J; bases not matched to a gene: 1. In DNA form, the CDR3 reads TGTGCCAGCAGTTATCTAGCGGGGGCCTACAATGAGCAGTTCTTC. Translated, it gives CASSYLAGAYNEQFF.

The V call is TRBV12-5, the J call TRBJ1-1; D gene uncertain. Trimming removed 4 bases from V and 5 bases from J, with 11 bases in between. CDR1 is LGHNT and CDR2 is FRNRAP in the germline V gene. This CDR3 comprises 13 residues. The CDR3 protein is CASGYGGDTEAFF. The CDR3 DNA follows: TGTGCTAGTGGTTACGGCGGGGATACTGAAGCTTTCTTT.

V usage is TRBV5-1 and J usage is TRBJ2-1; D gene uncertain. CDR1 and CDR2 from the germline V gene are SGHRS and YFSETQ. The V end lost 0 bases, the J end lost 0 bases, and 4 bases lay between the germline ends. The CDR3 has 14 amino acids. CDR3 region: CASSLGDSYNEQFF. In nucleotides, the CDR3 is TGCGCCAGCAGCTTGGGCGACTCCTACAATGAGCAGTTCTTC. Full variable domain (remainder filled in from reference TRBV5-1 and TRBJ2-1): KAGVTQTPRYLIKTRGQQVTLSCSPISGHRSVSWYQQTPGQGLQFLFEYFSETQRNKGNFPGRFSGRQFSNSRSEMNVSTLELGDSALYLCASSLGDSYNEQFFGPGTRLTVL.

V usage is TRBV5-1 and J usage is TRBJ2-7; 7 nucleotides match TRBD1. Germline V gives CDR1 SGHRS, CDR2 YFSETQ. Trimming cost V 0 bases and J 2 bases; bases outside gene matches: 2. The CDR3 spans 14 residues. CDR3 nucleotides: TGCGCCAGCAGCTTGGAGGGACAGACCTACGAGCAGTACTTC. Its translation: CASSLEGQTYEQYF.

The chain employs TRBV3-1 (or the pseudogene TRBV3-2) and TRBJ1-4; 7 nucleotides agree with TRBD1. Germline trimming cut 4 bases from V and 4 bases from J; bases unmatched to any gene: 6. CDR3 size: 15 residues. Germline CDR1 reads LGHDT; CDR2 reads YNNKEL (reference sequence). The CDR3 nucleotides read TGTGCCAGCAGCCCAGGGACAGAGGATAATGAAAAACTGTTTTTT. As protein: CASSPGTEDNEKLFF.

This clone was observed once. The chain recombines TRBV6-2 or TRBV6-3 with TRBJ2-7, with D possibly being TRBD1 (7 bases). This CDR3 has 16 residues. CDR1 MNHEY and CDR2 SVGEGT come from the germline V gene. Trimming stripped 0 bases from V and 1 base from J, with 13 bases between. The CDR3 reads CASSYSSQGGSYEQYF. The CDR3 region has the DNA TGTGCCAGCAGTTACTCGAGCCAGGGGGGTTCCTACGAGCAGTACTTC.

The CDR3 bases are TGTGCCAGCAGCTTAGGCCCGGAGAACTACGAGCAGTACGTC. Its translation: CASSLGPENYEQYV. V usage is TRBV11-2 and J usage is TRBJ2-7, with no clear D. The CDR3 has 14 amino acids. Germline values: CDR1 SGHAT, CDR2 FQNNGV. Trimming stripped 1 base from V and 3 bases from J, with 10 bases between.

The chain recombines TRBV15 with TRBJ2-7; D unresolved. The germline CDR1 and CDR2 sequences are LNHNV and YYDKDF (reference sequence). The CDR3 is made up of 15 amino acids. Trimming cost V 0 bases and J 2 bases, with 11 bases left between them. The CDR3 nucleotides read TGTGCCACCAGCAGAGATCTCGTCGGAGCCTACGAGCAGTACGTC. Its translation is CATSRDLVGAYEQYV.

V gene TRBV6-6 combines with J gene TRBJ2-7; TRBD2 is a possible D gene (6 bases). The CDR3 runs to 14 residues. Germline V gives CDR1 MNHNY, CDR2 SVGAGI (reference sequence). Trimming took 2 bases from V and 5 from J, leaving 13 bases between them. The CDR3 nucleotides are TGTGCCAGCAGTTACCCAGATAGCGGCGACGAGCAGTACTTC. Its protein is CASSYPDSGDEQYF.

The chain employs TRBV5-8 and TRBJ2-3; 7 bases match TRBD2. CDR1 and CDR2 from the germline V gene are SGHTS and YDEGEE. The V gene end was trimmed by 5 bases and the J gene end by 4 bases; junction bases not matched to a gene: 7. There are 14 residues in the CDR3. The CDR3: CASSRLAGADTQYF. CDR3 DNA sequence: TGTGCCAGCAGTCGACTAGCTGGGGCAGATACGCAGTATTTT. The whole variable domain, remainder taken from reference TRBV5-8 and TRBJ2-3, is EAGVTQSPTHLIKTRGQQATLRCSPISGHTSVYWYQQALGLGLQFLLWYDEGEERNRGNFPPRFSGRQFPNYSSELNVNALELEDSALYLCASSRLAGADTQYFGPGTRLTVL.

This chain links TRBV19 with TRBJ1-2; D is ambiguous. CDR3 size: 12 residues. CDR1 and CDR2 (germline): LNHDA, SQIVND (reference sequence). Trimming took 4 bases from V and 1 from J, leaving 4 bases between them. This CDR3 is CASSTLNYGYTF. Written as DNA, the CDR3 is TGTGCCAGTAGTACCCTTAACTATGGCTACACCTTC.

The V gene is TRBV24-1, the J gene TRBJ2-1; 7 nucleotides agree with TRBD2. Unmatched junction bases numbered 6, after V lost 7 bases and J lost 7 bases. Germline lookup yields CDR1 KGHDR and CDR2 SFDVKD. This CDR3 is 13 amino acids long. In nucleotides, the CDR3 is TGTGCCACCAGCCTACCCGGGGGGAATGAGCAGTTCTTC. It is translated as CATSLPGGNEQFF.

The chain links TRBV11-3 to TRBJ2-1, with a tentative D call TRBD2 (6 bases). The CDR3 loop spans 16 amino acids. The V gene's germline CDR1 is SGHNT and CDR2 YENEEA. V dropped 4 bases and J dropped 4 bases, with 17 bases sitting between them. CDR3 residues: CASSSLEGLPYNEQFF. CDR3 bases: TGTGCCAGCAGCTCCCTGGAGGGACTCCCATACAATGAGCAGTTCTTC.

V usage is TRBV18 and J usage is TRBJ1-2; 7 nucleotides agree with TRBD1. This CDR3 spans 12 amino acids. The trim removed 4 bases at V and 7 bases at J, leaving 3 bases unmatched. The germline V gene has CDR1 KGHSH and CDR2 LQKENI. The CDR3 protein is CASSRGQPGYTF. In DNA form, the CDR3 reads TGTGCCAGCTCACGGGGACAGCCTGGCTACACCTTC.

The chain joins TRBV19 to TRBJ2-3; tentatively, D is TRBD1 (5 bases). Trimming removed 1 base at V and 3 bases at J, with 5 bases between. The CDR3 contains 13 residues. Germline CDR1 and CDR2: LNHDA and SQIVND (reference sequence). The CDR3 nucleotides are TGTGCCAGTAGTATAGGACAGACAGATACGCAGTATTTT. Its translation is CASSIGQTDTQYF.

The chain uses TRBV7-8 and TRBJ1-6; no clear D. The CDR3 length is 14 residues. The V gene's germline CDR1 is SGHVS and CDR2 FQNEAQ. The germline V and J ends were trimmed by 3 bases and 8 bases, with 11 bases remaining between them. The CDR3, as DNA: TGTGCCAGCAGCTTGGTACGGCGGGATTCACCCCTCCACTTT. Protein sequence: CASSLVRRDSPLHF.